Presented here are 27 T cell receptor beta chains from one specimen sequenced in a study of spatial heterogeneity in lung cancer. TCRdb ran MiXCR on the 5' RACE reads and lists one entry per CDR3 protein. The sample lists 6,900 or so distinct CDR3 sequences, 3.9% occurring once. The time point: sample taken at primary tumor resection. Unsorted whole RNA of tumor, nontumor lung or frozen PBMC was sequenced. The sequenced sample was normal lung tissue next to the tumor, obtained at surgery. The receptors originated from a female donor with early-stage non-small cell lung cancer.

This clonotype has more than one count but fewer than ten. V is TRBV2 and J is TRBJ2-3; no clear D gene. Germline loops: CDR1 SNHLY, CDR2 FYNNEI. Trimming pared 3 bases from V and 11 bases from J, leaving 9 bases between. The CDR3 contains 11 residues. CDR3 coding DNA: TGTGCCAGCAGTGATCTGTGGGTGCAGTATTTT. Amino acids: CASSDLWVQYF.

This clonotype is labeled medium-sized (0.01 to 0.1%). This chain connects TRBV4-2 to TRBJ1-2; no firm D call. Germline V gene sequence: CDR1 LGHNA, CDR2 YNFKEQ. The CDR3 loop spans 14 amino acids. Trimming shortened V by 6 bases and J by 2 bases, and 13 bases separated the two germline ends. The CDR3 DNA is TGTGCCAGCAGGCCCCTTGAGGGAAACTATGGCTACACCTTC. Translated, it gives CASRPLEGNYGYTF.

Concerning this clonotype: One junction end disagrees with the germline gene, perhaps due to a read error. The chain is built from TRBV6-2 or TRBV6-3 and TRBJ2-5; D unclear. Germline CDR1 MNHEY, CDR2 SVGEGT. This CDR3 comprises 11 residues. The CDR3 region has the DNA TGTGCCAACAGTTACATACAGACCCAGTACTTC. Translation: CANSYIQTQYF.

This clonotype was observed many times. The gene calls are TRBV5-1 and TRBJ2-1, with D hard to call. V dropped 1 base and J dropped 5 bases, with 13 bases sitting between them. CDR1 and CDR2 from the germline V gene are SGHRS and YFSETQ. CDR3 length equals 15 residues. CDR3 protein: CASSLLDPFNNEQFF. The DNA for the CDR3 is TGCGCCAGCAGCTTGTTGGACCCGTTTAACAATGAGCAGTTCTTC.

This clonotype was counted ten times or more. J is TRBJ2-1 and V is TRBV6-5; 8 bases fit TRBD1. Germline trimming cut 7 bases from V and 7 bases from J; bases unmatched to any gene: 15. This CDR3 is 16 amino acids long. Germline CDR1 reads MNHEY; CDR2 reads SVGAGI. In DNA form, the CDR3 reads TGTGCCAGCACCCCTCCCGACATAAGGGACAGGAATGAGCAGTTCTTC. This sequence encodes CASTPPDIRDRNEQFF.

The chain joins TRBV20-1 to TRBJ2-5; TRBD1 or TRBD2 may be the D gene (5 bases each). V was cut by 5 bases and J by 3 bases, with 13 bases left in between. The CDR3 is made up of 13 amino acids. Germline lookup yields CDR1 DFQATT and CDR2 SNEGSKA (reference sequence). CDR3 in amino acids: CSAWRGEKETQYF. CDR3 DNA: TGCAGTGCTTGGAGAGGGGAGAAAGAGACCCAGTACTTC.

This clonotype was counted many times. The gene calls are TRBV19 and TRBJ2-2, with D tentatively TRBD2 (5 bases). CDR1 and CDR2 (germline): LNHDA, SQIVND (reference sequence). The CDR3 is 12 amino acids. V lost 3 bases and J lost 7, with 6 bases in between. CDR3 loop: CASSIRGGELFF. The CDR3 nucleotides read TGTGCCAGTAGTATTCGGGGCGGGGAGCTGTTTTTT.

The gene calls are TRBV27 and TRBJ2-2; no reliable D call. Germline V gene sequence: CDR1 MNHEY, CDR2 SMNVEV (reference sequence). Trimming stripped 2 bases from V and 6 bases from J, with 10 bases between. The CDR3 runs to 14 residues. CDR3 amino acids: CASSLGSSAGELFF. CDR3 coding DNA: TGTGCCAGCAGTTTAGGGTCCTCTGCCGGGGAGCTGTTTTTT.

This clonotype counts as medium-sized. The rearrangement joins TRBV29-1 to TRBJ1-2; a possible D gene is TRBD1 (5 bases). Per the germline V gene, CDR1 is SQVTM and CDR2 is ANQGSEA. The CDR3 runs 13 residues. Between the trimmed V and J ends, which lost 0 bases and 6 bases, there was a span of 11 bases. The CDR3 reads CSVEDLGGDGYTF. Here the CDR3 DNA reads TGCAGCGTTGAAGATCTAGGAGGGGATGGCTACACCTTC.

This clonotype occurred many times. The J gene is TRBJ2-5, the V gene TRBV7-2; D remains unclear. The V end lost 5 bases, the J end lost 1 base, and 11 bases lay between the germline ends. Germline CDR1 is SGHTA and CDR2 is FQGNSA. This CDR3 spans 14 amino acids. The CDR3, as DNA: TGTGCCAGCAGCAGAGACACTTCCCAAGAGACCCAGTACTTC. Protein: CASSRDTSQETQYF.

This clonotype was recorded many times. The V gene is TRBV12-3 or TRBV12-4, the J gene TRBJ2-5; possible D gene TRBD2, 6 bases. This CDR3 has 16 amino acids. V was shortened by 4 bases and J by 2 bases, with 17 bases between the two germline ends. DNA for the CDR3: TGTGCCAGCAGTTCCACATTGGGGGAGGAGCAAGAGACCCAGTACTTC. This gives the protein CASSSTLGEEQETQYF.

This clonotype was counted many times. The rearrangement joins TRBV12-3 or TRBV12-4 to TRBJ2-5; D unresolved. CDR3 length: 13 amino acids. The V gene lost 5 bases and the J gene lost 1 base, with 8 bases spanning the gap. This CDR3 is CASSPLAQETQYF. CDR3 in DNA: TGTGCCAGCAGTCCTTTGGCCCAAGAGACCCAGTACTTC.

This clonotype was found many times. This CDR3 is CASSHTLNQVSGNTIYF. For the CDR3, the DNA is TGTGCCAGCAGCCATACCCTTAACCAAGTCTCTGGAAACACCATATATTTT. This chain joins TRBV3-1 and TRBJ1-3; D not certain. V was cut by 3 bases and J by 0 bases, with 15 bases left in between. The CDR3 is 17 residues long. Germline V lookup: CDR1 LGHDT, CDR2 YNNKEL (reference sequence).

Within the sample, this clonotype is medium-sized (0.01 to 0.1%). The rearrangement links TRBV7-2 to TRBJ2-5; D unclear. V was clipped by 2 bases and J by 5 bases, with 15 bases between them. Germline V gene lookup returns CDR1 SGHTA and CDR2 FQGNSA. CDR3 length: 15 amino acids. Here the CDR3 reads CASSLWNGPGETQYF. CDR3 sequence (DNA): TGTGCCAGCAGCTTATGGAATGGCCCCGGTGAGACCCAGTACTTC.

This clonotype has ten or more counts. The chain employs TRBV7-9 and TRBJ2-3; tentatively, D is TRBD1 (6 bases). The V gene's germline CDR1 is SEHNR and CDR2 FQNEAQ (reference sequence). Trimming cost V 5 bases and J 4 bases, with 16 bases left between them. There are 15 residues in the CDR3. CDR3 sequence: CASSQATAGADTQYF. The CDR3 bases are TGTGCCAGCAGCCAAGCGACTGCAGGGGCAGATACGCAGTATTTT.

This clonotype has a count of ten or more. The rearrangement uses TRBV27 and TRBJ1-2; no firm D call. There are 10 residues in the CDR3. V lost 8 bases, J lost 14 bases, and 15 bases lay in between. Germline lookup yields CDR1 MNHEY and CDR2 SMNVEV (reference sequence). CDR3 residues: CASSPRFWTF. In DNA form, the CDR3 reads TGTGCCAGCTCTCCGAGGTTTTGGACCTTC.

By share, this clonotype counts as medium-sized. J is TRBJ2-1 and V is TRBV19; D possibly corresponds to TRBD1 (6 bases). The germline V gene has CDR1 LNHDA and CDR2 SQIVND (reference sequence). The ends were cut back, 6 bases at V and 1 base at J, with 13 bases in the middle. The CDR3 has 15 residues. The CDR3 protein is CASRATGASYNEQFF. The CDR3 bases are TGTGCCAGTAGAGCGACAGGAGCTTCCTACAATGAGCAGTTCTTC.

This clonotype is labeled as medium-sized. The rearrangement uses TRBV7-2 and TRBJ1-2; no clear D. V lost 4 bases to trimming and J lost 7 bases, with 16 bases between them. Germline CDR1 SGHTA, CDR2 FQGNSA. This CDR3 comprises 14 residues. CDR3 region: CASSSPPIHRGYTF. The DNA of the CDR3 is TGTGCCAGCAGCTCCCCTCCCATCCATCGTGGCTACACCTTC.

This clonotype was found many times. The chain has TRBV4-2 and TRBJ2-5; 11 nucleotides match TRBD2. Germline lookup yields CDR1 LGHNA and CDR2 YNFKEQ. V trimming: 0 bases; J trimming: 5 bases; junction bases outside the gene matches: 17. CDR3 length: 20 residues. For the CDR3, the DNA is TGTGCCAGCAGCCAAGAGGGTAGGCTAGCGGGGGGATATCAAAGGGAGACCCAGTACTTC. Amino acid sequence: CASSQEGRLAGGYQRETQYF.

This clonotype was seen at least ten times. This chain joins TRBV5-1 and TRBJ2-2; unclear D gene. The germline V gene has CDR1 SGHRS and CDR2 YFSETQ. This CDR3 comprises 14 residues. Trimming stripped 1 base from V and 7 bases from J, with 11 bases between. The CDR3 bases are TGCGCCAGCAGCTTGACTACTGGTAGCGGGGAGCTGTTTTTT. Its protein is CASSLTTGSGELFF.

This clonotype was recorded a few times. This sequence joins TRBV6-2 or TRBV6-3 and TRBJ2-2, with D possibly being TRBD2 (6 bases). Trimming removed 6 bases from V and 3 bases from J, with 11 bases in between. The CDR3 consists of 14 residues. Germline V lookup: CDR1 MNHEY, CDR2 SVGEGT. The CDR3 coding sequence is TGTGCCAGCAGGGGGCCGGGGGACACCGGGGAGCTGTTTTTT. The encoded protein is CASRGPGDTGELFF.

Remarks on this clonotype: A much larger clonotype is one base distant, so this may be a read error. The genes are TRBV6-5 and TRBJ2-7; tentatively, D is TRBD2 (5 bases). Germline-derived CDR1 and CDR2 are MNHEY and SVGAGI. The CDR3 totals 12 residues. CDR3 sequence (DNA): TGTGTCAGCAGTTACGGGATTAGCGAGCAGTACTTC. This gives the protein CVSSYGISEQYF.

This clonotype showed up many times. The rearrangement joins TRBV5-6 to TRBJ2-7; 7 nucleotides match TRBD2. Germline V gene data show CDR1 as SGHDT and CDR2 as YYEEEE. Unmatched junction bases numbered 16, after V lost 0 bases and J lost 4 bases. The CDR3 is 18 amino acids. CDR3 sequence reads: CASSLEAQVASGKYEQYF. The DNA for the CDR3 is TGTGCCAGCAGCTTGGAGGCCCAAGTGGCTAGCGGAAAATACGAGCAGTACTTC.

This clonotype was seen more than once but under ten times. This rearrangement joins TRBV12-3 or TRBV12-4 to TRBJ1-1; D is ambiguous. V lost 1 base to trimming and J lost 5 bases, with 14 bases between them. The CDR3 spans 15 residues. DNA for the CDR3: TGTGCCAGCAGTTTAGACTTCCCGGATTCTACTGAAGCTTTCTTT. Translated: CASSLDFPDSTEAFF.

The chain employs TRBV6-1 and TRBJ1-1, with a weak D call TRBD1 (5 bases). The V end lost 3 bases, the J end lost 1 base, and 12 bases lay between the germline ends. The CDR3 loop spans 15 amino acids. CDR1 MNHNS and CDR2 SASEGT come from the germline V gene. This CDR3 is CASSEGRVPNTEAFF. The DNA for the CDR3 is TGTGCCAGCAGTGAGGGACGGGTTCCGAACACTGAAGCTTTCTTT.

This clonotype is medium-sized in the sample. J is TRBJ2-7 and V is TRBV20-1; D unclear. This CDR3 region has 13 residues. Trimming left V 5 bases short and J 5 bases short, with 16 bases between. The germline V gene encodes CDR1 DFQATT and CDR2 SNEGSKA (reference sequence). Here the CDR3 DNA reads TGCAGTGCTCCCCCGATAGTCACGAACGAGCAGTACTTC. Translated: CSAPPIVTNEQYF.

Ten or more counts support this clonotype. This chain uses TRBV6-6 with TRBJ2-5; the match to TRBD2 covers 7 bases. The CDR3 sequence is 13 residues long. The ends lost 2 bases at V and 4 bases at J; junction bases unmatched: 1. The germline gives CDR1 MNHNY, CDR2 SVGAGI (reference sequence). The CDR3: CASSYGGGETQYF. CDR3 in DNA: TGTGCCAGCAGTTACGGGGGGGGAGAGACCCAGTACTTC.